This T cell receptor (beta chain) was recovered during a study of patients and donors after allogeneic stem cell transplantation (dated by TCRdb to about 2020). Library creation used RT-PCR. Sequencing instrument: NextSeq 550. The public reads were run again by TCRdb, first through fastp at Q25 and then through MiXCR, and only productive beta chains were kept. Each CDR3 protein gets just one entry, which takes the most common genes and DNA from the rows behind it. This sample lists approximately 200,000 distinct CDR3 sequences; 41% were detected once. Clones ranked in the top ten supply 25% to 35% of the sample. In the case of this clonotype: Its antigen is currently not known. No qualities accompany the bases; no much larger clone lies one base away.

Via the germline V gene, CDR1 is SGHTA and CDR2 FQGTGA. The V end gives up 1 base and the J end 2 bases, leaving 7 bases in the junction not matched to a gene. Counted from cysteine to phenylalanine, this CDR3 has 17 amino acids. This entry keeps only the CDR3 DNA: 51 bases, framed from base 1. This chain joins TRBV7-3 to TRBJ2-2; TRBD2 fits 7 bases in the junction. The sample was blood, either unsorted or a sorted T cell fraction (not recorded which). The TCR sequence derives from a human donor who was either an allogeneic HSCT recipient or a stem cell or donor lymphocyte infusion donor (not recorded which). It is not recorded whose cells these are; they may come from a transplant donor. The CDR3: CASSLIGSSGNTGELFF. The nucleotides read TGTGCCAGCAGCTTAATCGGATCTAGCGGCAACACCGGGGAGCTGTTTTTT.